This TCR beta chain emerged from a study of T cells in Graves' hyperthyroidism and ophthalmopathy. Researchers amplified the TCR beta CDR3 regions from RNA transcripts. When the TCR CDR3 underwent first-round RT-PCR, the HTBI primer set was used. TCRdb used MiXCR to reprocess the multiplex PCR reads, holding one entry per CDR3 protein. The sample gives roughly 650,000 distinct CDR3 sequences, approximately 15% of which show up once; less than 3.5% is in the top ten. Out of 8.5 to 10 ml of fresh peripheral blood came the PBMCs. Overall study findings and caveats: Before onset, ophthalmopathy was predicted by the model a median around 6 months earlier.

This clonotype has a handful of counts. Its antigen is as yet unknown. What was sequenced was blood. The receptor comes from a woman aged 40 to 50 with Graves' ophthalmopathy.

CDR3 residues: CAWSVRDSGAGELFF. CDR3 bases: TGTGCCTGGAGTGTAAGGGACAGCGGGGCCGGGGAGCTGTTTTTT. V gene TRBV30 combines with J gene TRBJ2-2, with D perhaps given as TRBD1 or TRBD2 (7 bases each). Trimming left V 0 bases short and J 6 bases short, with 14 bases between. This CDR3 has 15 residues. Germline CDR1 is GTSNPN and CDR2 is SVGIG (reference sequence).